This TCR beta chain was identified in a study of regulatory T cells in long-lasting Graves disease. V lost 3 bases and J lost 7; bases outside the gene matches: 9. This CDR3 is built from 15 residues. The germline gives CDR1 SGDLS, CDR2 YYNGEE. The sample holds a few counts of this clonotype. Sequencing libraries for TCR beta were prepared with iRepertoire HTBI primers and Arm-PCR of CDR3 regions. As originally analysed: From all samples, identification returned 14 TRBJ and approximately 67 TRBV segments. TCRdb processed the multiplex PCR reads anew with MiXCR; each CDR3 protein has one entry. The V and J calls, along with clone size, are taken from TCRdb and not from the paper's own processing. Here the sample spans 450,000 to 650,000 distinct CDR3 sequences, about 16% being singletons. Regarding time point: newly diagnosed GD, antithyroid drugs for less than 3 months. PBMC-extracted RNA yielded the TCR library.

These data were also filed under a second study, of T cells in Graves' hyperthyroidism and ophthalmopathy. That study adds: In blood, most of the thyroid clonotypes expanded above 0.001 were also present.

This clonotype was sampled from a woman aged 35-65 years with Graves disease. The chain has TRBV9 and TRBJ1-3; TRBD1 matches 8 bases. The sample consisted of peripheral blood mononuclear cells (PBMCs), taken at new diagnosis, from a patient treated with antithyroid drugs. This CDR3 is CASSATGDRGNTIYF. CDR3 coding DNA: TGTGCCAGCAGCGCGACCGGAGACAGGGGCAACACCATATATTTT.